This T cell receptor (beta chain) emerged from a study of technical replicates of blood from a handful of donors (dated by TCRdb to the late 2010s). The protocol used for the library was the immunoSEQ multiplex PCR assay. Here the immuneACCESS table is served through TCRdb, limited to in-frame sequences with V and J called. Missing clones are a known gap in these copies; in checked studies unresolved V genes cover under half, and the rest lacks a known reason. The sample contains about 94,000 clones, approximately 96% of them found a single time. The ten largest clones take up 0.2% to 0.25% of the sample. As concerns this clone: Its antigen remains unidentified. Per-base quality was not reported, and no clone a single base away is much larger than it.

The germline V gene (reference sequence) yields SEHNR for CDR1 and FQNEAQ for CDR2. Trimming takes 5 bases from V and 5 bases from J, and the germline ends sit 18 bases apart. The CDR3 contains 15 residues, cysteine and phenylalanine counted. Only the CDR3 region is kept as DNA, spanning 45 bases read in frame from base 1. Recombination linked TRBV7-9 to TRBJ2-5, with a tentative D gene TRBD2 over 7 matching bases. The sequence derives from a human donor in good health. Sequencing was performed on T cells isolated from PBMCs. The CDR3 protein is CASSPPPGGRETQYF. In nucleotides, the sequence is TGTGCCAGCAGCCCTCCCCCCGGGGGGCGGGAGACCCAGTACTTC.